The 2 T cell receptor beta chains below were found in one sample sequenced in a study of vaccination effects on CD4 cells after COVID-19. Produced via immunoSEQ multiplex PCR; TCRdb's table is partial and in-frame only. The sample lists 30,000 or so clones; approximately 72% were seen once. These receptors are not linked to any known antigen. Prior to sequencing, the ViraFEST assay stimulated PBMC with viral peptide pools, which expanded the antigen-specific CD4+ T cells. Researchers isolated CD4+ T cells once ten to eleven days of culture had elapsed. Between March and December 2020, the person had a SARS-CoV-2 infection that PCR confirmed. The sample was CD4+ T cells from PBMCs cultured with a peptide pool, taken before COVID-19 vaccination. These receptors all stem from a human donor who had a prior SARS-CoV-2 infection.

The V and J genes are TRBV18 and TRBJ1-6; the match to TRBD1 covers 7 bases. This CDR3 spans 21 amino acids. V was pared by 3 bases and J by 6 bases, with 23 bases of the junction left unmatched. CDR1 is KGHSH, CDR2 LQKENI, per germline. CDR3 sequence reads: CASSPTAVNTGTARSNSPLHF. CDR3 in DNA: TGTGCCAGCTCACCCACGGCTGTAAATACCGGGACAGCCCGTTCTAATTCACCCCTCCACTTT.

The rearrangement uses TRBV9 and TRBJ1-4; TRBD1 matches at 9 bases. The J segment lost 7 bases and the V segment lost 1 base, leaving 8 bases of the junction unmatched. Germline-derived CDR1 and CDR2 are SGDLS and YYNGEE. The CDR3 runs 16 residues. The CDR3 protein is CASSVSTGGAGEKLFF. The CDR3, as DNA: TGTGCCAGCAGCGTATCCACAGGGGGCGCGGGTGAAAAACTGTTTTTT.